These 7 T cell receptor beta chains were sequenced from one sample in a study of radiation and T cells in renal cell carcinoma. Described time point: blood 2 weeks post-SBRT. Treatment of the sample: 15 Gy SBRT to primary tumor, nephrectomy 4 weeks later. Repertoires were generated with immunoSEQ multiplex PCR, while TCRdb's copy carries only in-frame clones and drops some. The profile covers about 130,000 clones, with more than 70% appearing a single time and 4.5% to 7.5% taken by the ten largest. This material consisted of blood, taken from a patient whose treatment included radiotherapy and nephrectomy. The receptors come from a woman in her seventies with renal cell carcinoma.

The V call is TRBV5-6, the J call TRBJ1-5; D ambiguous. The ends were cut back, 3 bases at V and 1 base at J, with 11 bases in the middle. This CDR3 has 15 amino acids. Germline V lookup: CDR1 SGHDT, CDR2 YYEEEE. The CDR3 DNA sequence: TGTGCCAGCAGCTCTACTCAGACAAGCAATCAGCCCCAGCATTTT. Amino acid sequence: CASSSTQTSNQPQHF.

V is TRBV4-1 and J is TRBJ1-1; TRBD1 might be the D (5 bases). The CDR3 loop spans 15 amino acids. V lost 6 bases, J lost 3 bases, and 17 bases lay in between. Germline CDR1 is MGHRA and CDR2 is YSYEKL. CDR3 amino acids: CASRIDGGLDTEAFF. The CDR3 nucleotides read TGCGCCAGCAGGATAGATGGGGGGTTGGACACTGAAGCTTTCTTT.

The CDR3 loop reads CASSLKGFGEQYF. Written as DNA, the CDR3 is TGCGCCAGCAGCTTGAAGGGGTTCGGCGAGCAGTACTTC. The V and J genes are TRBV5-1 and TRBJ2-7; D may be TRBD1 (5 bases). The CDR3 has 13 residues. The germline V and J ends were trimmed by 1 base and 6 bases, with 11 bases remaining between them. CDR1 is SGHRS, CDR2 YFSETQ, per germline.

The chain combines TRBV14 with TRBJ2-2, with D perhaps matching TRBD2 (7 bases). The CDR3 has 20 amino acids. Germline V lookup: CDR1 SGHDN, CDR2 FVKESK. Trimming pared 5 bases from V and 1 base from J, leaving 26 bases between. The CDR3 sequence is CASSIPRGGPYVKNTGELFF. The DNA for the CDR3 is TGTGCCAGCAGCATCCCAAGGGGGGGTCCTTACGTGAAGAACACCGGGGAGCTGTTTTTT.

V is TRBV7-9 and J is TRBJ2-6; the D is unclear. CDR1 is SEHNR and CDR2 is FQNEAQ in the germline V gene (reference sequence). The CDR3 loop spans 19 amino acids. The V gene lost 0 bases and the J gene lost 0 bases, with 15 bases spanning the gap. CDR3 in DNA: TGTGCCAGCAGCTTAGCGCTGGGTCGGCTAAGCTCTGGGGCCAACGTCCTGACTTTC. This gives the protein CASSLALGRLSSGANVLTF.

The chain uses TRBV11-2 and TRBJ2-2; tentatively, D is TRBD1 (6 bases). The germline gives CDR1 SGHAT, CDR2 FQNNGV. The CDR3 loop spans 13 amino acids. Trimming removed 2 bases from V and 5 bases from J, with 6 bases in between. CDR3 coding DNA: TGTGCCAGCAGCTTACAGGGGACCGGGGAGCTGTTTTTT. Protein sequence: CASSLQGTGELFF.

The CDR3: CAWNQGSYEQYF. In DNA form, the CDR3 reads TGTGCCTGGAATCAGGGGAGCTACGAGCAGTACTTC. This rearrangement joins TRBV30 to TRBJ2-7; a possible D gene is TRBD1 (6 bases). CDR3 length: 12 residues. V was trimmed by 4 bases and J by 3 bases, leaving 10 bases between them. The germline gives CDR1 GTSNPN, CDR2 SVGIG (reference sequence).